This entry describes one TCR beta chain. Its cognate antigen is unknown. The data are from a study of shared clonotypes between healthy human individuals. Study overall: Donors had three CD4 naive, three CD4 memory, two CD8 naive and one CD8 memory plate apiece. Study outcomes and limitations: Owing to a small donor count, the genetic and exposure-history diversity represented was limited.

In germline, CDR1 is MNHEY, CDR2 SVGAGI. With 6 bases removed from V and 7 bases from J, the gap between germline ends came to 15 bases. This CDR3 comprises 14 residues. None of the donors, who were healthy HIV-negative adults, had recently had acute infections or vaccinations. Sequenced by immunoSEQ multiplex PCR; TCRdb stores in-frame clones only, minus some. The repertoire consists of about 1.1 million clones, with roughly 80% occurring once and the leading ten covering approximately 0.9%. The clonotype comes from a young man in good health. Some clones in this sample may be carry-over from other donors' samples. This rearrangement joins TRBV6-5 to TRBJ1-4, with a tentative D call TRBD1 (5 bases). The source material was memory CD4+ T cells from PBMCs. The subset here: CD45RA-negative fraction. CDR3 nucleotide sequence: TGTGCCAGCAGATACGGAGGGACCGGTGAAAAACTGTTTTTT. Its translation: CASRYGGTGEKLFF.